Following are 19 T cell receptor beta chains from one sample sequenced in a study of regulatory T cells in long-lasting Graves disease. The TCR beta library used iRepertoire HTBI primers with Arm-PCR amplification of CDR3. TCRdb analysed the multiplex PCR reads with MiXCR anew, one entry per CDR3 protein. The table records some 410,000 distinct CDR3 sequences, 16% of them present only once. Time point here: newly diagnosed GD, antithyroid drugs for less than 3 months. Researchers made the TCR library from RNA that was extracted from PBMCs. The same data also went into a second study, on T cells in Graves' hyperthyroidism and ophthalmopathy.

Sequencing used peripheral blood mononuclear cells (PBMCs), obtained at new diagnosis, from a patient treated with antithyroid drugs. These receptors were obtained from a woman in her 30s with Graves disease.

As concerns this clonotype: A much larger clonotype is one base distant, so this may be a read error. This chain joins TRBV7-9 and TRBJ2-1; tentative D call: TRBD1 (6 bases). The CDR3 is 14 residues long. Germline V gene lookup returns CDR1 SEHNR and CDR2 FQNEAQ (reference sequence). The CDR3 spells CASSDPGRDNKQFF. CDR3 nucleotides: TGTGCCAGCAGCGACCCGGGACGGGACAATAAGCAGTTCTTC.

This clonotype has only a few counts. This chain connects TRBV29-1 to TRBJ2-7, with 8 bases lining up with TRBD2. Germline lookup yields CDR1 SQVTM and CDR2 ANQGSEA. CDR3 size: 15 residues. V was clipped by 2 bases and J by 2 bases; unmatched bases: 8. The CDR3 region is CSVETSGYTPYEQYF. The CDR3 DNA sequence: TGCAGCGTTGAAACTAGCGGTTATACCCCCTACGAGCAGTACTTC.

This clonotype was seen only once. A much more abundant neighbour one base away suggests this may be a read error. The chain combines TRBV11-2 with TRBJ2-5, with D uncertain. The V gene's germline CDR1 is SGHAT and CDR2 FQNNGV. The CDR3 spans 13 residues. The DNA of the CDR3 is TGTGCCAGCAGCTTAGGGTACGAGGATGAGCCGTTCTTC. Encoded protein: CASSLGYEDEPFF.

Only a few counts were recorded for this clonotype. The rearrangement links TRBV6-2 or TRBV6-3 to TRBJ2-3; tentative D call: TRBD2 (6 bases). The germline CDR1 and CDR2 sequences are MNHEY and SVGEGT. V dropped 2 bases and J dropped 3 bases, with 6 bases sitting between them. CDR3 length: 13 amino acids. CDR3 amino acids: CASSYGRTDTQYF. The CDR3 nucleotides are TGTGCCAGCAGTTACGGGAGGACAGATACGCAGTATTTT.

Points on this clonotype: This probably arose from a read error, given a far larger clone one base away. This chain joins TRBV10-1 and TRBJ2-1, with 8 bases identical to TRBD2. The CDR3 covers 16 residues. V dropped 3 bases and J dropped 13; count of bases not matched to a gene: 17. CDR1 is WNHNN, CDR2 SYGVQD, per germline (reference sequence). CDR3 sequence: CASSESTTGTRQTQFF. The CDR3, as DNA: TGCGCCAGCAGTGAAAGTACCACCGGGACTAGGCAGACCCAGTTCTTC.

V is TRBV20-1 and J is TRBJ2-5; D possibly corresponds to TRBD2 (6 bases). This CDR3 spans 16 amino acids. V shed 7 bases and J shed 2 bases, with 23 bases lying between them. Germline V CDR1 and CDR2: DFQATT, SNEGSKA (reference sequence). CDR3 sequence (DNA): TGCAGTGGACCGGGGGTGTCTGCGGCCCAGCAAGAGACCCAGTACTTC. Protein sequence: CSGPGVSAAQQETQYF.

This clonotype was observed at least ten times. The chain recombines TRBV30 with TRBJ2-5; no clear D gene. The V end lost 0 bases, the J end lost 5 bases, and 19 bases lay between the germline ends. The CDR3 covers 16 residues. Looked up from germline, CDR1 is GTSNPN and CDR2 is SVGIG (reference sequence). Written as DNA, the CDR3 is TGTGCCTGGAGTGTAATTCGGCTCACACAGCCTGAGACCCAGTACTTC. Translated, it gives CAWSVIRLTQPETQYF.

Ten or more counts support this clonotype. One base away lies a much larger clone, so this may be a sequencing read error. The J gene is TRBJ2-7, the V gene TRBV20-1; TRBD2 aligns across 11 bases. Unmatched junction bases numbered 10, after V lost 0 bases and J lost 12 bases. This CDR3 has 14 residues. Germline CDR1 DFQATT, CDR2 SNEGSKA (reference sequence). The CDR3 sequence is CSARDSGLAETRYF. In DNA, the CDR3 is TGCAGTGCTAGAGATTCGGGACTAGCGGAAACCCGGTACTTC.

This clonotype has more than one count but fewer than ten. V and J are TRBV9 and TRBJ1-1; D is unclear. With 3 bases removed from V and 1 base from J, the gap between germline ends came to 7 bases. This CDR3 region has 13 residues. Looked up from germline, CDR1 is SGDLS and CDR2 is YYNGEE. The CDR3 region has the DNA TGTGCCAGCAGCGCAGGTGGGAACACTGAAGCTTTCTTT. As protein: CASSAGGNTEAFF.

This clonotype was recorded many times. V usage is TRBV29-1 and J usage is TRBJ2-7; D is unclear. Looked up from germline, CDR1 is SQVTM and CDR2 is ANQGSEA. This CDR3 spans 13 amino acids. Trimming removed 1 base from V and 1 base from J, with 8 bases in between. In DNA form, the CDR3 reads TGCAGCGTTGAAGGTCCGGATTCCTACGAGCAGTACTTC. Amino acid sequence: CSVEGPDSYEQYF.

The V and J genes are TRBV9 and TRBJ2-5, with D possibly being TRBD2 (5 bases). This CDR3 spans 14 amino acids. Trimming pared 4 bases from V and 5 bases from J, leaving 15 bases between. Germline V gene sequence: CDR1 SGDLS, CDR2 YYNGEE. The CDR3: CASSKPIGSETQYF. The CDR3, as DNA: TGTGCCAGCAGCAAACCGATAGGGAGTGAGACCCAGTACTTC.

A word on this clonotype: Mismatch with germline at one junction end may stem from a read error. The chain recombines TRBV6-1 with TRBJ2-7; 7 bases align to TRBD2. From germline, CDR1 is MNHNS and CDR2 SASEGT. CDR3 length: 14 amino acids. This CDR3 reads CASRSSGPRREEYF. CDR3 in DNA: TGTGCCAGCAGATCTAGCGGTCCCCGGCGCGAGGAGTACTTC.

The chain couples TRBV10-3 to TRBJ2-7; no firm D call. Germline V lookup: CDR1 ENHRY, CDR2 SYGVKD. V was trimmed by 1 base and J by 2 bases, leaving 12 bases between them. This CDR3 is 15 amino acids long. CDR3 nucleotides: TGTGCCATCAGTGAGTTAAGTAGAACGCCCTACGAGCAGTACTTC. Translated, it gives CAISELSRTPYEQYF.

Details on this clonotype: At one end the junction does not follow the germline gene, possibly because of a read error. J is TRBJ2-7 and V is TRBV20-1; 10 nucleotides align to TRBD2. This CDR3 has 13 amino acids. Germline assignment: CDR1 DFQATT and CDR2 SNEGSKA (reference sequence). In DNA, the CDR3 is TGCAGTGCTAGTCCAGCGGGAGGGCAGGAGCTGTACTTC. Protein product: CSASPAGGQELYF.

This clonotype was observed many times. The V call is TRBV28, the J call TRBJ2-1; 9 bases fit TRBD2. This CDR3 region has 15 residues. Per the germline V gene, CDR1 is MDHEN and CDR2 is SYDVKM. The ends lost 3 bases at V and 5 bases at J; junction bases unmatched: 5. In DNA, the CDR3 is TGTGCCAGCAGTTTTGTTGGCGGGAGGGACAATGAGCAGTTCTTC. It yields the protein CASSFVGGRDNEQFF.

J is TRBJ1-4 and V is TRBV12-3 or TRBV12-4, with D unresolved. V lost 4 bases and J lost 6, with 12 bases in between. The length of the CDR3 is 14 residues. CDR3 protein: CASSSVVLYEKLFF. The CDR3 DNA follows: TGTGCCAGCAGTTCGGTAGTCCTTTATGAAAAACTGTTTTTT.

The V call is TRBV7-9, the J call TRBJ1-2, with D unresolved. The CDR3 has 15 residues. Germline CDR1 and CDR2: SEHNR and FQNEAQ (reference sequence). V was pared by 3 bases and J by 2 bases, with 13 bases between. CDR3 in DNA: TGTGCCAGCAGCTTCCGGGCCGACGGGAACTATGGCTACACCTTC. It is translated as CASSFRADGNYGYTF. Looking up the rest from reference TRBV7-9 and TRBJ1-2 gives the full variable domain: DTGVSQNPRHKITKRGQNVTFRCDPISEHNRLYWYRQTLGQGPEFLTYFQNEAQLEKSRLLSDRFSAERPKGSFSTLEIQRTEQGDSAMYLCASSFRADGNYGYTFGSGTRLTVV.

This chain uses TRBV10-3 with TRBJ2-1; D is uncertain. The V end was cut by 7 bases, the J end by 6 bases, with 19 bases between. This CDR3 region has 15 residues. Germline V gene data show CDR1 as ENHRY and CDR2 as SYGVKD. DNA of the CDR3: TGTGCCATCACCCCCCAGCCCTCGCCGCTCAATGAGCAGTTCTTC. This encodes CAITPQPSPLNEQFF.

The chain links TRBV6-9 to TRBJ2-5; 11 bases agree with TRBD2. Trimming removed 3 bases from V and 2 bases from J; junction bases left unmatched: 8. The germline gives CDR1 MNHGY, CDR2 SVAAGI. The length of the CDR3 is 17 residues. CDR3 DNA: TGTGCCAGCAGTTACATCTTAGCGGGAGGGACTCAAGAGACCCAGTACTTC. Protein sequence: CASSYILAGGTQETQYF.